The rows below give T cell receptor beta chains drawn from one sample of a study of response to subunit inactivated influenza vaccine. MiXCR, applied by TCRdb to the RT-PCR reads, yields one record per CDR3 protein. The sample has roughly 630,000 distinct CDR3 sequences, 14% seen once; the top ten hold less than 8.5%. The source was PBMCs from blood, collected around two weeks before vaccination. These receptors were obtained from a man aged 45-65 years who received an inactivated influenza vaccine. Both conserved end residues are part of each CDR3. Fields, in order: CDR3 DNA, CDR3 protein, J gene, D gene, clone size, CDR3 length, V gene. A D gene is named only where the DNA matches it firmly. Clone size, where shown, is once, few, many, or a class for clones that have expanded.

TGTGCCAGCAGTTTAGCCCGTTTAGATACGCAGTATTTT CASSLARLDTQYF TRBJ2-3 NA few 13 TRBV12-3/TRBV12-4
TGTGCCAGCAGTTTGCGGATAGCGGGAGTCGGCACCGGGGAGCTGTTTTTT CASSLRIAGVGTGELFF TRBJ2-2 TRBD2 NA 17 TRBV27
TGTGCCAGCAGCCCTAGGTTTACCTACGAGCAGTACTTC CASSPRFTYEQYF TRBJ2-7 NA NA 13 TRBV7-2
TGTGCCAGCAGCTTCGGACAGGGACAGGGGCTCTATGGCTACACCTTC CASSFGQGQGLYGYTF TRBJ1-2 TRBD1 NA 16 TRBV7-2
TGTGCCAGCAGCTTAGATACCGGGGACTACGAGCAGTACTTC CASSLDTGDYEQYF TRBJ2-7 NA NA 14 TRBV7-2
TGCGCCAGCAGCTTGGTATGGTCTAGCGGGAGATCCTACAATGAGCAGTTCTTC CASSLVWSSGRSYNEQFF TRBJ2-1 TRBD2 few 18 TRBV5-1
TGTGCCATCAGGACGACTGACAGGGGCTATGGCTACACCTTC CAIRTTDRGYGYTF TRBJ1-2 TRBD1 few 14 TRBV10-3
TGTGCCAGCTCACTACGAGGTCCCCCGGACTCGGACACTGAAGCTTTCTTT CASSLRGPPDSDTEAFF TRBJ1-1 NA few 17 TRBV18
TGTGCCAGCAGCCCGGGACAGGGAGGTTTC CASSPGQGGF TRBJ2-7 TRBD1 few 10 TRBV7-4
TGCAGTGCTAGGGACACAGGGGGCACCCCACATGAGCAGTTCTTC CSARDTGGTPHEQFF TRBJ2-1 TRBD1 NA 15 TRBV20-1
TGTGCCAGCAGCTGGCCAGAGGGGTTATACTACAATGAGCAGTTCTTC CASSWPEGLYYNEQFF TRBJ2-1 NA NA 16 TRBV7-2
TGTGCCAGCAGCGACTTCGGGGGCTCGGGAGATACGCAGTATTTT CASSDFGGSGDTQYF TRBJ2-3 NA few 15 TRBV7-2
TGCGCCAGCAGCCAACTAGCGGGGGCGGGGACAGATACGCAGTATTTT CASSQLAGAGTDTQYF TRBJ2-3 TRBD2 NA 16 TRBV5-1